Shown below are 10 T cell receptor beta chains from a single sample sequenced in a study of tumor and adjacent non-tumor tissue in lung cancer. Three rounds of nested PCR, following a modified ARM-PCR protocol, produced the TCRbeta library. Each CDR3 protein is one row after TCRdb ran MiXCR on the multiplex PCR reads. The repertoire includes approximately 70,000 distinct CDR3 sequences, 73% of them detected once, and about 28% sits in the top ten. The template was RNA from unsorted bulk tissue. Sample: lung tumor tissue. The receptors were sampled from a man aged 55-75 years with non-small cell lung cancer.

For this clonotype: One junction end does not reproduce the germline sequence, and a read error may be involved. V is TRBV29-1 and J is TRBJ2-5, with D possibly being TRBD1 (5 bases). Germline V gene data show CDR1 as SQVTM and CDR2 as ANQGSEA. This CDR3 is 13 amino acids long. The CDR3 is CRVAYRYQEKQYF. The CDR3 bases are TGCAGAGTTGCCTACAGGTACCAAGAGAAACAGTACTTC.

By frequency in the sample, this clonotype is medium-sized. The rearrangement joins TRBV29-1 to TRBJ1-1; TRBD1 aligns across 7 bases. From germline, CDR1 is SQVTM and CDR2 ANQGSEA. The CDR3 contains 13 residues. The CDR3 protein is CRASAGGENEAFF. The CDR3 coding sequence is TGCAGAGCCTCGGCAGGGGGGGAAAATGAAGCTTTCTTT.

This clonotype was found many times. The chain couples TRBV7-8 to TRBJ2-7, with D maybe TRBD1 (5 bases). Germline CDR1 SGHVS, CDR2 FQNEAQ. The CDR3 is 14 amino acids. Trimming took 5 bases from V and 0 from J, leaving 11 bases between them. The CDR3 DNA follows: TGTGCCAGCAGCCCTCAGGGCGCCTCCTACGAGCAGTACTTC. It yields the protein CASSPQGASYEQYF.

In the case of this clonotype: A read error may produce the germline difference seen at one junction end. The CDR3 nucleotides read TGTGCTAGCAGTATGGGAAACAGCAGGGCCACTGAAGCTTTCTTT. Its protein is CASSMGNSRATEAFF. This rearrangement joins TRBV12-3 or TRBV12-4 to TRBJ1-1, with D possibly being TRBD1 (5 bases). There are 15 residues in the CDR3.

This clonotype appeared a single time. A junction boundary mismatches the germline segment, possibly from a read error. This sequence joins TRBV29-1 and TRBJ2-2; perhaps TRBD1 as D (6 bases). The CDR3 extends over 14 amino acids. CDR1 SQVTM and CDR2 ANQGSEA come from the germline V gene. The CDR3 region has the DNA TGCTGCGTCCTCTTGGACAGTACGACTGGGGAACTGTTTTTT. This gives the protein CCVLLDSTTGELFF.

As regards this clonotype: The CDR3 does not end in the conserved phenylalanine or tryptophan, so this is likely a read error. The genes are TRBV6-5 and TRBJ1-1; tentative D call: TRBD1 (6 bases). The V gene lost 0 bases and the J gene lost 5 bases, with 13 bases spanning the gap. CDR3 length: 15 residues. Germline loops: CDR1 MNHEY, CDR2 SVGAGI. CDR3 amino acids: CASSYSRRGGTEAFI. The DNA for the CDR3 is TGTGCCAGCAGTTACTCCCGCAGGGGTGGGACTGAAGCTTTCATC.

This clonotype was detected only a few times. V gene TRBV7-9 combines with J gene TRBJ2-5, with 11 bases identical to TRBD2. CDR3 length: 15 amino acids. Germline values: CDR1 SEHNR, CDR2 FQNEAQ (reference sequence). Trimming took 5 bases from V and 1 from J; bases not matched to a gene: 3. CDR3 amino acids: CASSRGTSGQETQYF. The CDR3 DNA reads as TGTGCCAGCAGCCGGGGGACTAGCGGCCAAGAGACCCAGTACTTC. The whole variable domain, filled in from reference TRBV7-9 and TRBJ2-5, reads DTGVSQNPRHKITKRGQNVTFRCDPISEHNRLYWYRQTLGQGPEFLTYFQNEAQLEKSRLLSDRFSAERPKGSFSTLEIQRTEQGDSAMYLCASSRGTSGQETQYFGPGTRLLVL.

On this clonotype: The germline gene is not matched at one end of the junction; a read error may be the cause. In DNA, the CDR3 is TGTGTAAGTGGTTCCGGGACTAGCGGCTACAATGAGCGGTTCTTC. This encodes CVSGSGTSGYNERFF. The chain recombines TRBV12-5 with TRBJ2-1; TRBD2 matches at 11 bases. Germline V lookup: CDR1 LGHNT, CDR2 FRNRAP. The CDR3 is 15 amino acids. Supplemented by reference TRBV12-5 and TRBJ2-1, the full variable domain reads DARVTQTPRHKVTEMGQEVTMRCQPILGHNTVFWYRQTMMQGLELLAYFRNRAPLDDSGMPKDRFSAEMPDATLATLKIQPSEPRDSAVYFCVSGSGTSGYNERFFGPGTRLTVL.

Comment on this clonotype: This is likely a read error, given that the CDR3 carries no conserved phenylalanine or tryptophan at its end. This chain uses TRBV20-1 with TRBJ1-5; no firm D call. The CDR3 is made up of 15 amino acids. Germline-derived CDR1 and CDR2 are DFQATT and SNEGSKA (reference sequence). The V end lost 1 base, the J end lost 1 base, and 11 bases lay between the germline ends. The CDR3 sequence: CSARVQELSNQPQHL. The CDR3 DNA is TGCAGTGCTAGAGTCCAAGAACTGAGCAATCAGCCCCAGCATCTT.

On this clonotype itself: A read error may account for a junction end that differs from germline. This chain joins TRBV5-1 and TRBJ2-1; D is possibly TRBD2 (6 bases). The CDR3 consists of 15 residues. Germline V lookup: CDR1 SGHRS, CDR2 YFSETQ. CDR3 sequence reads: CASNLEGIRGTEQFF. In DNA, the CDR3 is TGCGCCAGCAACTTGGAGGGGATCCGCGGCACTGAGCAGTTCTTC.